These 24 T cell receptor beta chains share one sample of origin, sequenced in a study of T cell clonality in common variable immunodeficiency. Repertoires were generated with immunoSEQ multiplex PCR, while TCRdb's copy carries only in-frame clones and drops some. The data show about 39,000 clones, with none appearing a single time. What was sequenced was peripheral blood mononuclear cells. These receptors came from a person aged 18-69 years in good health.

In this sample, this clone turned up many times. This CDR3 reads CASSETSGSPGEQFF. The covered CDR3 bases are TGTGCCAGCAGTGAGACTAGCGGGAGCCCCGGTGAG. The rearrangement links TRBV2 to TRBJ2-1; 12 bases align to TRBD2. The DNA ends 3 residues before the CDR3 does, and the rest of the CDR3 is filled in from the germline J gene. Germline V gene sequence: CDR1 SNHLY, CDR2 FYNNEI. This CDR3 is 15 amino acids long. V dropped 3 bases and J dropped 9; count of bases not matched to a gene: 6.

This clone was observed many times. The read gets to within 3 residues of the CDR3 end, and the germline J gene fills in the rest. V and J are TRBV20-1 and TRBJ2-3; the match to TRBD2 covers 7 bases. Germline V lookup: CDR1 DFQATT, CDR2 SNEGSKA (reference sequence). With V trimmed by 3 bases and J by 0 bases, 6 bases remained unmatched. CDR3 length: 15 residues. The CDR3 DNA, read in part, is TGCAGTGCTAGTTGGCTAGCGGCTAGCACAGATACG. It encodes CSASWLAASTDT. The CDR3 in full is CSASWLAASTDTQYF.

This clone was counted many times. Coverage ceases 3 residues before the CDR3 finishes, and the germline J gene fills in the end. The chain links TRBV30 to TRBJ2-2; 7 nucleotides align to TRBD1. Germline V CDR1 and CDR2: GTSNPN, SVGIG (reference sequence). The CDR3 contains 14 residues. The CDR3 sequence: CAYNRDPQGEKLFF. The CDR3 DNA, read in part, is TGTGCCTATAACCGGGATCCGCAGGGGGAAAAG.

This clone was seen at least ten times. The read terminates 3 residues before the CDR3 end, so the remaining end is supplied by the germline J gene. This chain connects TRBV20-1 to TRBJ2-6; 9 nucleotides match TRBD2. CDR1 and CDR2 (germline): DFQATT, SNEGSKA (reference sequence). The ends lost 5 bases at V and 4 bases at J; junction bases unmatched: 18. There are 19 residues in the CDR3. The DNA read from the CDR3 is TGCAGTGCTGACCCCACCAGCGGGAGGCAATGGGGAGGGGCCAACGTC. This encodes CSADPTSGRQWGGANV. The whole CDR3 is CSADPTSGRQWGGANVLTF.

The sample holds many counts of this clone. The observed sequence ends 3 residues before the CDR3 terminus, with the missing tail filled in from the germline J gene. This chain uses TRBV5-1 with TRBJ2-7, with TRBD1 identical over 9 bases. There are 15 residues in the CDR3. CDR1 is SGHRS, CDR2 YFSETQ, per germline. The ends lost 3 bases at V and 1 base at J; junction bases unmatched: 5. CDR3 bases read: TGCGCCAGCAGCTCTCCGGGACAGGGATCCTACGAG. Protein: CASSSPGQGSYE. The complete CDR3 reads CASSSPGQGSYEQYF.

In its sample, this clone was seen many times. The sequenced fragment ends 3 residues before the CDR3 boundary, so the rest is inferred from the germline J gene. The chain carries TRBV19 and TRBJ2-3; TRBD2 matches 7 bases. The CDR3 length is 14 residues. Germline CDR1 is LNHDA and CDR2 is SQIVND (reference sequence). V lost 5 bases and J lost 6; bases outside the gene matches: 8. The CDR3 region is CASSEASGPDTQYF. The covered CDR3 bases are TGTGCCAGTAGTGAGGCTAGCGGACCGGATACG.

This clone has a count of ten or more. The read stops 3 residues short of the end of the CDR3; the missing end is completed from the germline J gene. V is TRBV5-6 and J is TRBJ2-2; unclear D gene. This CDR3 contains 14 residues. Trimming cost V 0 bases and J 0 bases, with 3 bases left between them. Germline-derived CDR1 and CDR2 are SGHDT and YYEEEE. The CDR3 sequence: CASSLAANTGELFF. The part of the CDR3 DNA that was read is TGTGCCAGCAGCTTGGCGGCGAACACCGGGGAG.

This clone appeared many times. The read comes to an end 3 residues before the CDR3 does, leaving the germline J gene to fill in the end. The rearrangement uses TRBV7-2 and TRBJ2-1, with D perhaps TRBD2 (6 bases). The V gene's germline CDR1 is SGHTA and CDR2 FQGNSA. The CDR3 is 14 residues long. Trimming took 5 bases from V and 0 from J, leaving 8 bases between them. The sequenced part of the CDR3 DNA is TGTGCCAGCAGCCAGGACTACTCCTACAATGAG. Protein product: CASSQDYSYNE. The entire CDR3 protein reads CASSQDYSYNEQFF.

This clone was counted ten times or more. With the read ending 3 residues before the CDR3 end, the germline J gene is used to fill in that end. This chain uses TRBV23-1 with TRBJ2-5; 12 nucleotides agree with TRBD1. TRBV23-1 is known as an ORF, though its function is uncertain. V shed 3 bases, J shed 7 bases, and the junction held 12 bases outside the gene matches. CDR3 size: 17 residues. CDR3: CASSQGDGTGGAGTQYF. CDR3 DNA (partial): TGCGCCAGCAGTCAGGGGGACGGGACAGGGGGCGCCGGGACC.

This clone was counted at least ten times. The CDR3 end lies 3 residues beyond the end of the read and is filled in from the germline J gene. The chain combines TRBV7-2 with TRBJ2-3; D is perhaps TRBD2 (5 bases). This CDR3 region has 15 residues. Germline CDR1 is SGHTA and CDR2 is FQGNSA. V lost 4 bases and J lost 4, with 15 bases in between. The CDR3 sequence: CASSSPGLAADTQYF. CDR3 DNA (partial): TGTGCCAGCAGCTCACCTGGTCTAGCCGCAGATACG.

This clone was seen at least ten times. The CDR3 end lies 3 residues beyond the end of the read and is filled in from the germline J gene. J is TRBJ1-2 and V is TRBV2; no firm D call. Per germline, CDR1 SNHLY and CDR2 FYNNEI. V gave up 5 bases and J gave up 4 bases, with 11 bases separating them. This CDR3 region has 13 residues. CDR3 residues: CASSRSQIYGYTF. Incomplete CDR3 DNA: TGTGCCAGCAGTAGATCACAGATCTATGGC.

This clone occurred many times. The CDR3 bases that were read are TGCGCCAGCAGCCACCCACAGGGTACTGAA. It codes for CASSHPQGTE. The whole CDR3 protein reads CASSHPQGTEAFF. V usage is TRBV4-1 and J usage is TRBJ1-1; D perhaps matches TRBD1 (6 bases). Read sequence stops 3 residues before the CDR3 end, and the germline J gene provides the missing end. In germline, CDR1 is MGHRA, CDR2 YSYEKL. The CDR3 contains 13 residues. Trimming shortened V by 3 bases and J by 5 bases, and 10 bases separated the two germline ends.

A note on this clone: The read stops 3 residues short of the end of the CDR3; the missing end is completed from the germline J gene. This chain joins TRBV6-2 or TRBV6-3 and TRBJ1-2; a possible D gene is TRBD1 (6 bases). CDR1 and CDR2 from the germline V gene are MNHEY and SVGEGT. CDR3 length: 13 residues. CDR3 DNA (partial): TGTGCCACCAGCTGGGGGGGCCTAACCGAC. Its translation is CATSWGGLTD. The whole CDR3 is CATSWGGLTDYTF.

Comment on this clone: Sequencing ends 3 residues short of the CDR3 end; the germline J gene provides the rest. The chain has TRBV19 and TRBJ2-1, with 9 nucleotides matching TRBD2. With V trimmed by 6 bases and J by 7 bases, 13 bases remained unmatched. The CDR3 has 16 amino acids. CDR1 and CDR2 from the germline V gene are LNHDA and SQIVND (reference sequence). CDR3 bases read: TGTGCCAGTAGGGAGATAAGCGGGAGGACACTGAATGAG. Translation gives CASREISGRTLNE. The CDR3 reads in full as CASREISGRTLNEQFF.

This clone was recorded many times. The read finishes 3 residues shy of the CDR3 end, and the germline J gene is used to complete it. The rearrangement joins TRBV5-1 to TRBJ2-7; 11 nucleotides align to TRBD2. After removal of 0 bases from V and 4 bases from J, the junction contained 6 bases not matched to a gene. CDR3 size: 16 residues. In germline, CDR1 is SGHRS, CDR2 YFSETQ. The chain's CDR3 is CASSLGLAGGLYEQYF. The sequenced CDR3 bases are TGCGCCAGCAGCTTGGGCCTAGCGGGAGGTTTATACGAG.

In its sample, this clone was seen a few times. Sequencing ends 3 residues short of the CDR3 end; the germline J gene provides the rest. V is TRBV19 and J is TRBJ1-2; possible D gene TRBD1, 5 bases. V was pared by 9 bases and J by 3 bases, with 11 bases between. The CDR3 length is 12 residues. CDR1 is LNHDA, CDR2 SQIVND, per germline (reference sequence). The sequenced CDR3 bases are TGTGCCAGCCAGGGCGTGGACTATGGC. Translating gives CASQGVDYG. The whole CDR3 is CASQGVDYGYTF.

This clone was counted many times. CDR3 residues: CASSPNMVGTSGINEQFF. CDR3 DNA, as far as it was read: TGTGCCAGCTCACCAAATATGGTCGGGACTAGCGGGATAAATGAG. The chain uses TRBV18 and TRBJ2-1, with 13 bases fitting TRBD2. The read is 3 residues too short to cover the CDR3 end, so that end is filled in from the germline J gene. The CDR3 extends over 18 amino acids. Looked up from germline, CDR1 is KGHSH and CDR2 is LQKENI. Trimming removed 2 bases from V and 7 bases from J; junction bases left unmatched: 11.

There are many counts of this clone. The DNA ends 3 residues before the CDR3 does, and the rest of the CDR3 is filled in from the germline J gene. The V call is TRBV12-3 or TRBV12-4, the J call TRBJ2-1; TRBD2 matches 9 bases. The CDR3 extends over 14 amino acids. The V segment lost 3 bases and the J segment 3 bases; nucleotides outside the gene matches: 0. The CDR3 loop is CASSLTSGYNEQFF. CDR3 DNA (partial): TGTGCCAGCAGTTTGACTAGCGGCTACAATGAG.

This clone was seen ten or more times. The sequenced fragment ends 3 residues before the CDR3 boundary, so the rest is inferred from the germline J gene. This chain connects TRBV30 to TRBJ1-1; D perhaps matches TRBD1 (5 bases). CDR3 length: 15 residues. Trimming took 0 bases from V and 7 from J, leaving 18 bases between them. Germline assignment: CDR1 GTSNPN and CDR2 SVGIG (reference sequence). The DNA read from the CDR3 is TGTGCCTGGAGTGTAGGGTGGGGCCCGGGCGGTGAA. Its protein is CAWSVGWGPGGE. The full CDR3 is CAWSVGWGPGGEAFF.

A few counts support this clone. Read data end 3 residues before the CDR3 end; the end is taken from the germline J gene. V is TRBV18 and J is TRBJ1-4; D unresolved. Germline V gives CDR1 KGHSH, CDR2 LQKENI. The CDR3 sequence is 13 residues long. The CDR3 spells CASSHKYNSPLFF. The CDR3 DNA, read in part, is TGTGCCAGCTCACACAAGTATAATTCACCA.

This clone was detected only a few times. The read ends 3 residues before the CDR3 terminus; that terminus is restored from the germline J gene. This chain links TRBV7-8 with TRBJ1-2, with TRBD1 identical over 7 bases. There are 13 residues in the CDR3. CDR1 is SGHVS and CDR2 is FQNEAQ in the germline V gene. Losses at the gene ends were 5 bases for V and 5 bases for J; bases not matched to a gene: 5. CDR3 DNA (partial): TGTGCCAGCAGCGAAAGGACAGGATATGGC. Amino acids: CASSERTGYG. The full CDR3 protein is CASSERTGYGYTF.

At least ten counts were recorded for this clone. The read is 3 residues too short to cover the CDR3 end, so that end is filled in from the germline J gene. The rearrangement uses TRBV10-3 and TRBJ1-2; tentative D call: TRBD1 (5 bases). V was shortened by 4 bases and J by 2 bases, with 20 bases between the two germline ends. CDR1 ENHRY and CDR2 SYGVKD come from the germline V gene. The CDR3 totals 17 residues. CDR3 region: CAISAGTPTGGNYGYTF. CDR3 DNA, as far as it was read: TGTGCCATCAGTGCAGGGACGCCCACTGGGGGGAACTATGGC.

This clone was seen repeatedly, ten times or more. With the read ending 3 residues before the CDR3 end, the germline J gene is used to fill in that end. The chain has TRBV28 and TRBJ2-7; D is ambiguous. Trimming took off 0 bases at V and 3 bases at J, with 12 bases between the two ends. Per germline, CDR1 MDHEN and CDR2 SYDVKM. The CDR3 covers 15 residues. The part of the CDR3 DNA that was read is TGTGCCAGCAGTTTATGGGCTCGGGTTTACTACGAG. Translating it yields CASSLWARVYYE. The full CDR3 protein is CASSLWARVYYEQYF. Complete variable domain (other parts from reference TRBV28 and TRBJ2-7): DVKVTQSSRYLVKRTGEKVFLECVQDMDHENMFWYRQDPGLGLRLIYFSYDVKMKEKGDIPEGYSVSREKKERFSLILESASTNQTSMYLCASSLWARVYYEQYFGPGTRLTVT.

This clone came up many times. The read terminates 3 residues before the CDR3 end, so the remaining end is supplied by the germline J gene. The rearrangement links TRBV5-4 to TRBJ2-1; the D gene is possibly TRBD1 (6 bases). V was cut by 5 bases and J by 4 bases, with 10 bases left in between. The germline CDR1 and CDR2 sequences are SGHNT and YYREEE (reference sequence). CDR3 length: 13 residues. The sequenced part of the CDR3 DNA is TGTGCCAGCAGTCCCCAGGGGTACAATGAG. Translated: CASSPQGYNE. The whole CDR3 reads CASSPQGYNEQFF. Complete variable domain (other parts from reference TRBV5-4 and TRBJ2-1): ETGVTQSPTHLIKTRGQQVTLRCSSQSGHNTVSWYQQALGQGPQFIFQYYREEENGRGNFPPRFSGLQFPNYSSELNVNALELDDSALYLCASSPQGYNEQFFGPGTRLTVL.